Given below is one T cell receptor (beta chain) in context. Trimming pared 2 bases from V and 1 base from J, leaving 8 bases between. The CDR3 is made up of 14 amino acids. Per the germline V gene, CDR1 is SGHAT and CDR2 is FQNNGV. Specified time point: persistent/refractory GD, antithyroid drugs over 5 years with positive TRAb. There was RNA extracted from PBMCs, and the TCR library was made from it. The data derive from a study of regulatory T cells in long-lasting Graves disease. Assembly of TCR beta libraries relied on iRepertoire HTBI primers together with Arm-PCR of CDR3 regions. Original processing notes: Spanning all samples, the identified segments comprised around 62 TRBV and 14 TRBJ. MiXCR, applied by TCRdb to the multiplex PCR reads, yields one record per CDR3 protein. Here the V and J calls rest on TCRdb's processing, not on the authors' analysis. The sample has about 660,000 distinct CDR3 sequences, around 30% seen once.

This TCR was recovered from a female donor with Graves disease. The specimen was peripheral blood mononuclear cells (PBMCs), collected when the disease was refractory, from a patient treated with antithyroid drugs. V gene TRBV11-2 combines with J gene TRBJ1-1; no reliable D call. CDR3 residues: CASSLYHGNTEAFF. CDR3 nucleotides: TGTGCCAGCAGCTTATACCACGGGAACACTGAAGCTTTCTTT. Based on the CDR3 plus reference TRBV11-2 and TRBJ1-1, the full variable domain is EAGVAQSPRYKIIEKRQSVAFWCNPISGHATLYWYQQILGQGPKLLIQFQNNGVVDDSQLPKDRFSAERLKGVDSTLKIQPAKLEDSAVYLCASSLYHGNTEAFFGQGTRLTVV.